This TCR beta chain is drawn from a study of T cells after yellow fever vaccination. 5'RACE template switching added a universal primer site and UMIs to TCR cDNA. TCRdb recomputed calls from the 5' RACE reads with MiXCR, one row per CDR3 protein. The sample has about 160,000 distinct CDR3 sequences, less than 9% seen once. Germline V gene data show CDR1 as SGHVS and CDR2 as FQNEAQ. V shed 3 bases and J 9 bases; nucleotides not matched to a gene: 1. CDR3 length: 12 amino acids. This TCR was recovered from a man aged 18 to 35 who received the YFV17D yellow fever vaccine. The chain recombines TRBV7-8 with TRBJ2-1; TRBD1 aligns across 8 bases. Sequencing was performed on CD4+ T cells sorted from PBMCs, taken around 5 days after the first yellow fever vaccination. The CDR3 reads CASSFRGREQFF. In DNA form, the CDR3 reads TGTGCCAGCAGCTTCAGGGGGCGTGAGCAGTTCTTC.